A single sample gave rise to the 28 T cell receptor beta chains below, sequenced in a study of blood T cell repertoires in COVID-19 (dated by TCRdb to 2019 to 2021). Libraries were made using the immunoSEQ multiplex PCR assay. Here the immuneACCESS table is served through TCRdb, limited to in-frame sequences with V and J called. Missing clones are a known gap in these copies; in checked studies unresolved V genes cover under half, and the rest lacks a known reason. The sample table holds fewer than 150,000 clones, of which roughly 89% were seen once. The leading ten clones occupy around 4.1% of the sample. Sample: peripheral blood. Receptor source: a woman aged 60-75 years with COVID-19, enrolled during active disease.

This chain joins TRBV19 and TRBJ1-6, with TRBD1 matching over 8 bases. With 7 bases clipped from V and 6 bases from J, the junction kept 5 bases outside the gene matches. There are 14 residues in the CDR3. In germline, CDR1 is LNHDA, CDR2 SQIVND (reference sequence). The CDR3 DNA reads TGTGCCAGTACCCGACAGGGGCCTAATTCACCCCTCCACTTT. Its protein is CASTRQGPNSPLHF.

V is TRBV29-1 and J is TRBJ1-2, with 7 bases that match TRBD1. The V segment lost 4 bases and the J segment 4 bases; nucleotides outside the gene matches: 12. Germline V lookup: CDR1 SQVTM, CDR2 ANQGSEA. The length of the CDR3 is 15 residues. For the CDR3, the DNA is TGCAGCGTTGGGGTGCGCGACAGGGAAATCTATGGCTACACCTTC. This codes for CSVGVRDREIYGYTF.

This rearrangement joins TRBV7-2 to TRBJ1-3; D might be TRBD1 (6 bases). Germline CDR1 SGHTA, CDR2 FQGNSA. V was clipped by 5 bases and J by 3 bases, with 17 bases between them. The CDR3 is 16 amino acids. The CDR3 spells CASSPNPGAGGNTIYF. CDR3 bases: TGTGCCAGCAGCCCTAACCCAGGGGCAGGTGGAAACACCATATATTTT.

This chain links TRBV3-1 (or the pseudogene TRBV3-2) with TRBJ2-7, with 7 bases that match TRBD1. The CDR3 loop spans 13 amino acids. After removal of 3 bases from V and 5 bases from J, the junction contained 4 bases not matched to a gene. Germline V gene lookup returns CDR1 LGHDT and CDR2 YNNKEL (reference sequence). In nucleotides, the CDR3 is TGTGCCAGCAGCCAGGCCAGGGGGAACGAGCAGTACTTC. It translates to CASSQARGNEQYF.

Only a few counts were recorded for this clone. The rearrangement uses TRBV7-6 and TRBJ2-7; D uncertain. V was shortened by 2 bases and J by 2 bases, with 13 bases between the two germline ends. The CDR3 consists of 15 residues. Germline CDR1 and CDR2: SGHVS and FNYEAQ. CDR3 in DNA: TGTGCCAGCAGCTTATACCCTGGAGCCACCTACGAGCAGTACTTC. It yields the protein CASSLYPGATYEQYF.

V usage is TRBV10-1 and J usage is TRBJ2-7; 10 nucleotides align to TRBD1. After removal of 6 bases from V and 2 bases from J, the junction contained 7 bases not matched to a gene. The length of the CDR3 is 15 residues. Germline assignment: CDR1 WNHNN and CDR2 SYGVQD (reference sequence). CDR3 coding DNA: TGCGCCAGCAGGGAGGTGGGACAGGGGACCTACGAGCAGTACTTC. This encodes CASREVGQGTYEQYF.

The CDR3 sequence is CASSYQGYGYTF. CDR3 bases: TGTGCCAGCAGCTATCAGGGATATGGCTACACCTTC. The chain has TRBV7-9 and TRBJ1-2, with D possibly being TRBD1 (5 bases). The germline gives CDR1 SEHNR, CDR2 FQNEAQ (reference sequence). The V end lost 4 bases, the J end lost 5 bases, and 8 bases lay between the germline ends. The CDR3 runs to 12 residues.

This chain uses TRBV7-3 with TRBJ2-1; 15 nucleotides agree with TRBD2. There are 16 residues in the CDR3. CDR1 and CDR2 from the germline V gene are SGHTA and FQGTGA. The trim removed 5 bases at V and 7 bases at J, leaving 6 bases unmatched. The CDR3 nucleotides are TGTGCCAGCAGCCCCTTGGGACTAGCGGGGGGTAATGAGCAGTTCTTC. This gives the protein CASSPLGLAGGNEQFF.

The gene calls are TRBV3-1 (or the pseudogene TRBV3-2) and TRBJ2-5, with D tentatively TRBD1 (7 bases). CDR1 and CDR2 (germline): LGHDT, YNNKEL (reference sequence). Deletions cut 0 bases from V and 3 bases from J, with 11 bases between. The CDR3 spans 15 residues. CDR3 in amino acids: CASSQDPRGEETQYF. CDR3 nucleotide sequence: TGTGCCAGCAGCCAAGACCCCAGGGGGGAAGAGACCCAGTACTTC.

The chain is built from TRBV19 and TRBJ2-1; tentative D call: TRBD1 (5 bases). Germline loops: CDR1 LNHDA, CDR2 SQIVND (reference sequence). The CDR3 covers 16 residues. The V gene lost 0 bases and the J gene lost 6 bases, with 15 bases spanning the gap. This chain's CDR3 is CASSIDGAAVVNEQFF. The CDR3 DNA sequence: TGTGCCAGTAGTATAGATGGGGCGGCAGTTGTCAATGAGCAGTTCTTC.

This sequence joins TRBV19 and TRBJ1-2; no definite D call. The CDR3 is 14 amino acids. CDR1 and CDR2 (germline): LNHDA, SQIVND (reference sequence). The germline V and J ends were trimmed by 3 bases and 0 bases, with 8 bases remaining between them. CDR3 amino acids: CASSMRTANYGYTF. The CDR3 region has the DNA TGTGCCAGTAGTATGAGGACTGCTAACTATGGCTACACCTTC.

The rearrangement uses TRBV9 and TRBJ2-1; TRBD2 aligns across 8 bases. The J segment lost 3 bases and the V segment lost 7 bases, leaving 9 bases of the junction unmatched. Germline lookup yields CDR1 SGDLS and CDR2 YYNGEE. The CDR3 loop spans 15 amino acids. Here the CDR3 reads CASGPSGGSYNEQFF. The CDR3, as DNA: TGTGCCAGCGGCCCCAGCGGGGGAAGCTACAATGAGCAGTTCTTC.

A few counts support this clone. The rearrangement joins TRBV18 to TRBJ2-1; 8 bases are a match to TRBD1. The V gene end was trimmed by 0 bases and the J gene end by 5 bases; junction bases not matched to a gene: 6. This CDR3 contains 16 residues. From germline, CDR1 is KGHSH and CDR2 LQKENI. CDR3 loop: CASSPPSRGRHNEQFF. DNA for the CDR3: TGTGCCAGCTCACCACCAAGCAGGGGGCGTCACAATGAGCAGTTCTTC. The entire variable domain, with the rest obtained from reference TRBV18 and TRBJ2-1, is as follows: NAGVMQNPRHLVRRRGQEARLRCSPMKGHSHVYWYRQLPEEGLKFMVYLQKENIIDESGMPKERFSAEFPKEGPSILRIQQVVRGDSAAYFCASSPPSRGRHNEQFFGPGTRLTVL.

The V call is TRBV7-2, the J call TRBJ2-5, with D possibly being TRBD1 (6 bases). Germline V gene data show CDR1 as SGHTA and CDR2 as FQGNSA. This CDR3 contains 15 residues. The V end lost 5 bases, the J end lost 0 bases, and 13 bases lay between the germline ends. The CDR3 sequence is CASSLGGQYQETQYF. The CDR3 nucleotides are TGTGCCAGCAGCCTTGGCGGACAGTACCAAGAGACCCAGTACTTC. Full variable domain (outside the CDR3, taken from reference TRBV7-2 and TRBJ2-5): GAGVSQSPSNKVTEKGKDVELRCDPISGHTALYWYRQSLGQGLEFLIYFQGNSAPDKSGLPSDRFSAERTGGSVSTLTIQRTQQEDSAVYLCASSLGGQYQETQYFGPGTRLLVL.

The gene calls are TRBV2 and TRBJ2-2; 9 bases are shared with TRBD1. V lost 7 bases, J lost 4 bases, and 7 bases stayed unmatched. The CDR3 extends over 15 amino acids. Germline CDR1 and CDR2: SNHLY and FYNNEI. Written as DNA, the CDR3 is TGTGCCAGCACTATGGACAGGGGAGGCACCGGGGAGCTGTTTTTT. Its translation is CASTMDRGGTGELFF.

This chain connects TRBV7-6 to TRBJ1-2, with 7 bases matching TRBD1. This CDR3 spans 17 amino acids. Trimming removed 1 base from V and 2 bases from J; junction bases left unmatched: 10. Germline CDR1 is SGHVS and CDR2 is FNYEAQ. The CDR3 here is CASSLDPEDRSNYGYTF. CDR3 DNA: TGTGCCAGCAGCTTAGATCCCGAGGACAGGTCCAACTATGGCTACACCTTC.

This chain links TRBV3-1 (or the pseudogene TRBV3-2) with TRBJ1-5, with 12 nucleotides matching TRBD1. Germline CDR1 reads LGHDT; CDR2 reads YNNKEL (reference sequence). J was trimmed by 7 bases and V by 1 base; bases with no gene match: 8. The CDR3 totals 17 residues. In nucleotides, the CDR3 is TGTGCCAGCAGCCAAGCCGGGACAGGGGGCTTTCGGCAGCCCCAGCATTTT. This encodes CASSQAGTGGFRQPQHF.

This clone came up once. The genes are TRBV5-1 and TRBJ2-2; weak D call: TRBD1 (6 bases). Per germline, CDR1 SGHRS and CDR2 YFSETQ. With 2 bases removed from V and 4 bases from J, the gap between germline ends came to 12 bases. The CDR3 is 15 amino acids. The chain's CDR3 is CASSFTGTSTGELFF. For the CDR3, the DNA is TGCGCCAGCAGCTTCACCGGGACATCCACCGGGGAGCTGTTTTTT. The whole variable domain, filled in from reference TRBV5-1 and TRBJ2-2, reads KAGVTQTPRYLIKTRGQQVTLSCSPISGHRSVSWYQQTPGQGLQFLFEYFSETQRNKGNFPGRFSGRQFSNSRSEMNVSTLELGDSALYLCASSFTGTSTGELFFGEGSRLTVL.

The V gene is TRBV15, the J gene TRBJ1-1; 8 bases are shared with TRBD1. Trimming removed 5 bases from V and 10 bases from J; junction bases left unmatched: 6. CDR3 length equals 12 residues. Germline values: CDR1 LNHNV, CDR2 YYDKDF (reference sequence). The CDR3 loop reads CATSQGARVAFF. The CDR3 DNA sequence: TGTGCCACCAGCCAGGGGGCTCGGGTAGCTTTCTTT.

CDR3 residues: CASSKPGQQETQYF. CDR3 nucleotide sequence: TGTGCCAGCAGTAAACCGGGACAACAAGAGACCCAGTACTTC. The chain employs TRBV3-1 (or the pseudogene TRBV3-2) and TRBJ2-5, with a weak D call TRBD1 (6 bases). V gave up 6 bases and J gave up 2 bases, with 13 bases separating them. CDR3 length equals 14 residues. Germline CDR1 LGHDT, CDR2 YNNKEL (reference sequence).

This chain uses TRBV5-1 with TRBJ2-7, with TRBD1 matching 7 bases. The ends lost 3 bases at V and 5 bases at J; junction bases unmatched: 11. There are 15 residues in the CDR3. Per germline, CDR1 SGHRS and CDR2 YFSETQ. The CDR3 loop reads CASSSRTNRGHEQYF. CDR3 in DNA: TGCGCCAGCAGCTCCCGAACCAACAGGGGCCACGAGCAGTACTTC. Based on the CDR3 plus reference TRBV5-1 and TRBJ2-7, the full variable domain is KAGVTQTPRYLIKTRGQQVTLSCSPISGHRSVSWYQQTPGQGLQFLFEYFSETQRNKGNFPGRFSGRQFSNSRSEMNVSTLELGDSALYLCASSSRTNRGHEQYFGPGTRLTVT.

The chain uses TRBV5-4 and TRBJ2-7; 7 bases map to TRBD1. The length of the CDR3 is 15 residues. The J segment lost 0 bases and the V segment lost 2 bases, leaving 5 bases of the junction unmatched. Germline V gene lookup returns CDR1 SGHNT and CDR2 YYREEE (reference sequence). The CDR3, as DNA: TGTGCCAGCAGCTTAGGGACAGCCAGCTCCTACGAGCAGTACTTC. Protein product: CASSLGTASSYEQYF.

The chain couples TRBV24-1 to TRBJ1-1; D might be TRBD1 (6 bases). CDR1 KGHDR and CDR2 SFDVKD come from the germline V gene. This CDR3 is built from 15 residues. Trimming took 5 bases from V and 0 from J, leaving 12 bases between them. The CDR3 loop reads CATSVVRGLNTEAFF. In DNA, the CDR3 is TGTGCCACCAGTGTGGTCAGGGGTTTGAACACTGAAGCTTTCTTT.

For the CDR3, the DNA is TGTGCCAGCAGCCAGAACAGGGGGAGTGGCTACACCTTC. As protein: CASSQNRGSGYTF. The chain couples TRBV7-2 to TRBJ1-2; TRBD1 matches at 8 bases. The germline V gene has CDR1 SGHTA and CDR2 FQGNSA. The J segment lost 7 bases and the V segment lost 5 bases, leaving 6 bases of the junction unmatched. The CDR3 is 13 amino acids.

This clone was recorded a few times. This rearrangement joins TRBV19 to TRBJ2-7; weak D call: TRBD1 (5 bases). CDR3 length: 14 amino acids. Germline V gene lookup returns CDR1 LNHDA and CDR2 SQIVND (reference sequence). V was pared by 0 bases and J by 5 bases, with 11 bases between. The CDR3 DNA reads TGTGCCAGTAGTATAGATCCCCAGGGTAACGAGCAGTACTTC. Its translation: CASSIDPQGNEQYF. Complete variable domain (other parts from reference TRBV19 and TRBJ2-7): DGGITQSPKYLFRKEGQNVTLSCEQNLNHDAMYWYRQDPGQGLRLIYYSQIVNDFQKGDIAEGYSVSREKKESFPLTVTSAQKNPTAFYLCASSIDPQGNEQYFGPGTRLTVT.

The chain recombines TRBV7-2 with TRBJ2-7; the D gene is possibly TRBD2 (7 bases). The ends were cut back, 1 base at V and 0 bases at J, with 10 bases in the middle. The CDR3 has 15 residues. Germline values: CDR1 SGHTA, CDR2 FQGNSA. In nucleotides, the CDR3 is TGTGCCAGCAGCTTAGATGGGGGGGCCTCCTACGAGCAGTACTTC. Translated, it gives CASSLDGGASYEQYF.

The chain employs TRBV5-8 and TRBJ2-5, with 10 bases lining up with TRBD2. The V and J ends lost 4 bases and 4 bases, in that order; junction bases with no gene match: 13. This CDR3 comprises 17 residues. Germline V lookup: CDR1 SGHTS, CDR2 YDEGEE. DNA of the CDR3: TGTGCCAGCAGCCCTAGCGGGGGCCTGTCGGTTCCAGAGACCCAGTACTTC. Translation: CASSPSGGLSVPETQYF. Together with reference TRBV5-8 and TRBJ2-5, the CDR3 gives the full variable domain: EAGVTQSPTHLIKTRGQQATLRCSPISGHTSVYWYQQALGLGLQFLLWYDEGEERNRGNFPPRFSGRQFPNYSSELNVNALELEDSALYLCASSPSGGLSVPETQYFGPGTRLLVL.

This rearrangement joins TRBV30 to TRBJ1-6, with D unresolved. The V gene's germline CDR1 is GTSNPN and CDR2 SVGIG (reference sequence). The CDR3 is 15 amino acids. V dropped 0 bases and J dropped 2 bases, with 8 bases sitting between them. The CDR3 DNA reads TGTGCCTGGAGTGTACAATCGACCTATAATTCACCCCTCCACTTT. This encodes CAWSVQSTYNSPLHF.